The 21 T cell receptor beta chains below come from one sample, sequenced in a study of T cell repertoires in cytomegalovirus infection. From the reads, TCRdb called clonotypes with MiXCR, one entry per CDR3 protein. Counted here are a few hundred thousand distinct CDR3 sequences, approximately 15% occurring once; the ten biggest clones make up around 43%. The sequenced sample was CD8+ T cells from PBMCs. All receptors derive from a human donor in good health (CMV status not recorded). Some clones in this sample may be carry-over from other donors' samples.

This clonotype showed up many times. The chain links TRBV6-6 to TRBJ2-7; a weak D match, TRBD1 (6 bases). CDR3 length equals 17 residues. V was trimmed by 0 bases and J by 4 bases, leaving 19 bases between them. CDR1 and CDR2 from the germline V gene are MNHNY and SVGAGI (reference sequence). The chain's CDR3 is CASSYSGSDRLAYEQYF. As DNA, the CDR3 is TGTGCCAGCAGTTACTCTGGTTCCGACAGGCTCGCGTACGAGCAGTACTTC.

This clonotype has ten or more counts. This chain connects TRBV5-5 to TRBJ1-5; the D is unclear. This CDR3 has 15 residues. CDR1 SGHKS and CDR2 YYEKEE come from the germline V gene (reference sequence). Trimming shortened V by 0 bases and J by 2 bases, and 9 bases separated the two germline ends. CDR3 DNA sequence: TGTGCCAGCAGCTTGGGGGTCGGAGGCAATCAGCCCCAGCATTTT. This encodes CASSLGVGGNQPQHF.

At least ten counts were recorded for this clonotype. V and J are TRBV28 and TRBJ2-6; D is possibly TRBD2 (5 bases). This CDR3 has 17 residues. Trimming cost V 3 bases and J 0 bases, with 12 bases left between them. Germline V lookup: CDR1 MDHEN, CDR2 SYDVKM. As DNA, the CDR3 is TGTGCCAGCAGTTTTTCGGGATTAGTCTCTGGGGCCAACGTCCTGACTTTC. Translation: CASSFSGLVSGANVLTF.

This chain uses TRBV9 with TRBJ2-3; 11 nucleotides agree with TRBD2. The germline CDR1 and CDR2 sequences are SGDLS and YYNGEE. V lost 4 bases, J lost 2 bases, and 21 bases stayed unmatched. CDR3 length: 21 residues. The CDR3: CASSPGTLAGGQQANTDTQYF. The DNA for the CDR3 is TGTGCCAGCAGCCCCGGTACCCTAGCGGGGGGACAGCAAGCCAACACAGATACGCAGTATTTT.

This clonotype showed up just a few times. The rearrangement uses TRBV7-9 and TRBJ1-6, with unresolved D. CDR1 is SEHNR and CDR2 is FQNEAQ in the germline V gene (reference sequence). CDR3 length equals 14 residues. With 5 bases removed from V and 11 bases from J, the gap between germline ends came to 16 bases. The CDR3 is CASSPDREIAPLHF. The CDR3 DNA is TGTGCCAGCAGCCCCGACCGGGAAATCGCACCCCTCCACTTT.

V and J are TRBV20-1 and TRBJ1-1; maybe TRBD1 (5 bases). The CDR3 runs to 13 residues. Germline CDR1 reads DFQATT; CDR2 reads SNEGSKA (reference sequence). The V end was cut by 4 bases, the J end by 5 bases, with 14 bases between. CDR3 residues: CSATDQGLTEAFF. In DNA, the CDR3 is TGCAGTGCTACGGATCAGGGACTGACTGAAGCTTTCTTT.

In this sample, this clonotype turned up many times. The chain carries TRBV7-2 and TRBJ2-3; D is perhaps TRBD1 or TRBD2 (5 bases each). Trimming cost V 2 bases and J 6 bases, with 15 bases left between them. CDR1 SGHTA and CDR2 FQGNSA come from the germline V gene. CDR3 size: 15 residues. The CDR3, as DNA: TGTGCCAGCAGCTTATCCCGGGACCGCATGGATACGCAGTATTTT. Protein sequence: CASSLSRDRMDTQYF.

The rearrangement links TRBV9 to TRBJ2-2; D gene ambiguous. V was clipped by 2 bases and J by 2 bases, with 13 bases between them. Germline V gene lookup returns CDR1 SGDLS and CDR2 YYNGEE. CDR3 length: 16 amino acids. CDR3 DNA sequence: TGTGCCAGCAGCGTCTATTCCAGGCACAACACCGGGGAGCTGTTTTTT. This gives the protein CASSVYSRHNTGELFF.

In this sample, this clonotype turned up many times. The J gene is TRBJ1-5, the V gene TRBV2; D may be TRBD1 (5 bases). This CDR3 comprises 16 residues. The germline gives CDR1 SNHLY, CDR2 FYNNEI. Between the trimmed V and J ends, which lost 5 bases and 2 bases, there was a span of 16 bases. The CDR3 DNA is TGTGCCAGCAGTTTAATAGGCGGAGGGGGCAATCAGCCCCAGCATTTT. It encodes CASSLIGGGGNQPQHF. Filled out from reference TRBV2 and TRBJ1-5, the complete variable domain reads EPEVTQTPSHQVTQMGQEVILRCVPISNHLYFYWYRQILGQKVEFLVSFYNNEISEKSEIFDDQFSVERPDGSNFTLKIRSTKLEDSAMYFCASSLIGGGGNQPQHFGDGTRLSIL.

This clonotype was counted ten times or more. V usage is TRBV11-2 and J usage is TRBJ2-1; a possible D gene is TRBD1 (5 bases). CDR3 length: 16 residues. Looked up from germline, CDR1 is SGHAT and CDR2 is FQNNGV. The V gene lost 4 bases and the J gene lost 4 bases, with 17 bases spanning the gap. CDR3 DNA: TGTGCCAGCAGCTCCTGGGAAGGTAGACAGTACAATGAGCAGTTCTTC. Amino acids: CASSSWEGRQYNEQFF.

There are many counts of this clonotype. J is TRBJ2-3 and V is TRBV7-8, with unresolved D. Germline CDR1 SGHVS, CDR2 FQNEAQ. Trimming pared 4 bases from V and 0 bases from J, leaving 2 bases between. The CDR3 extends over 12 amino acids. CDR3 protein: CASSSSTDTQYF. The CDR3 DNA is TGTGCCAGCAGCTCCAGCACAGATACGCAGTATTTT.

This clonotype came up a few times. The genes are TRBV10-3 and TRBJ1-4; D is uncertain. CDR1 and CDR2 from the germline V gene are ENHRY and SYGVKD. V was trimmed by 2 bases and J by 3 bases, leaving 7 bases between them. The CDR3 totals 14 residues. The CDR3 coding sequence is TGTGCCATCAGTGAGGCGGGGTCTAATGAAAAACTGTTTTTT. Its translation is CAISEAGSNEKLFF.

This clonotype was picked up many times. This sequence joins TRBV4-1 and TRBJ2-5; 7 bases align to TRBD1. CDR3 length equals 13 residues. Unmatched junction bases numbered 1, after V lost 1 base and J lost 5 bases. Germline V gives CDR1 MGHRA, CDR2 YSYEKL. The CDR3 bases are TGCGCCAGCAGCCAAGGACAGGGTGAGACCCAGTACTTC. Translated, it gives CASSQGQGETQYF.

This clonotype showed up just a few times. The chain employs TRBV19 and TRBJ1-1; no reliable D call. This CDR3 is 14 amino acids long. Trimming pared 3 bases from V and 7 bases from J, leaving 15 bases between. Germline assignment: CDR1 LNHDA and CDR2 SQIVND (reference sequence). In DNA, the CDR3 is TGTGCCAGTAGTATGGCTGGGCCGATAAATGAAGCTTTCTTT. This sequence encodes CASSMAGPINEAFF.

Only a few counts were recorded for this clonotype. V usage is TRBV29-1 and J usage is TRBJ1-2, with D possibly being TRBD1 (6 bases). This CDR3 comprises 15 residues. Germline-derived CDR1 and CDR2 are SQVTM and ANQGSEA. Trimming left V 7 bases short and J 2 bases short, with 20 bases between. CDR3 coding DNA: TGCAGCGCCCAGGGGTGGCAGAACTCAAACTATGGCTACACCTTC. It yields the protein CSAQGWQNSNYGYTF.

The chain combines TRBV5-4 with TRBJ2-1; 10 bases are shared with TRBD2. J gave up 8 bases and V 0 bases, and 5 bases lay outside the gene matches. CDR3 size: 15 residues. CDR1 is SGHNT and CDR2 is YYREEE in the germline V gene (reference sequence). CDR3 in amino acids: CASSLASGGQDEQFF. CDR3 sequence (DNA): TGTGCCAGCAGCTTGGCTAGCGGGGGTCAAGATGAGCAGTTCTTC.

This clonotype was found many times. The chain joins TRBV12-5 to TRBJ1-4; no firm D call. CDR1 is LGHNT, CDR2 FRNRAP, per germline. V was trimmed by 3 bases and J by 0 bases, leaving 8 bases between them. The CDR3 is 15 amino acids. CDR3 nucleotide sequence: TGTGCTAGTGGTTTTCTGACAACAACTAATGAAAAACTGTTTTTT. It is translated as CASGFLTTTNEKLFF.

In its sample, this clonotype was seen a few times. This chain joins TRBV13 and TRBJ1-2; D is possibly TRBD1 (6 bases). The CDR3 extends over 15 amino acids. Germline CDR1 is PRHDT and CDR2 is FYEKMQ (reference sequence). Trimming stripped 2 bases from V and 2 bases from J, with 12 bases between. The CDR3: CASSLSGAINYGYTF. The CDR3 DNA is TGTGCCAGCAGCTTATCAGGGGCCATAAACTATGGCTACACCTTC.

There are many counts of this clonotype. The chain has TRBV11-2 and TRBJ2-5; TRBD2 might be the D (6 bases). The V and J ends lost 4 bases and 7 bases respectively, with 19 bases between them. This CDR3 region has 15 residues. CDR1 and CDR2 from the germline V gene are SGHAT and FQNNGV. Here the CDR3 DNA reads TGTGCCAGCAGCTCGGCCATGGGGAGGAATCGGACCCAGTACTTC. It translates to CASSSAMGRNRTQYF. Together with reference TRBV11-2 and TRBJ2-5, the CDR3 gives the full variable domain: EAGVAQSPRYKIIEKRQSVAFWCNPISGHATLYWYQQILGQGPKLLIQFQNNGVVDDSQLPKDRFSAERLKGVDSTLKIQPAKLEDSAVYLCASSSAMGRNRTQYFGPGTRLLVL.

This clonotype came up many times. The gene calls are TRBV7-2 and TRBJ1-2, with D unresolved. The CDR3 has 15 residues. Looked up from germline, CDR1 is SGHTA and CDR2 is FQGNSA. V lost 3 bases and J lost 8, with 19 bases in between. The CDR3 is CASSFYSEPSGGYTF. As DNA, the CDR3 is TGTGCCAGCAGCTTTTACAGCGAACCCTCGGGGGGCTACACCTTC.

This clonotype has a count of ten or more. The chain is built from TRBV12-3 or TRBV12-4 and TRBJ2-1, with 7 bases identical to TRBD2. The ends lost 8 bases at V and 10 bases at J; junction bases unmatched: 5. The CDR3 consists of 11 residues. DNA of the CDR3: TGTGCCAGCGGATGGGGACTAGAGCAGTTCTTC. Translation gives CASGWGLEQFF.